These 4 T cell receptor beta chains originate from one sample sequenced in a study of T cells after yellow fever vaccination. TCRdb recomputed calls from the 5' RACE reads with MiXCR, one row per CDR3 protein. Of about 210,000 distinct CDR3 sequences listed, approximately 3% were seen once; the top ten hold under 3.5%. The specimen comprised CD4+ T cells sorted from PBMCs, sampled 10 days after the yellow fever booster vaccination. These receptors all stem from a man aged 18 to 35 who received the YFV17D yellow fever vaccine.

This clonotype has at least ten counts. The chain recombines TRBV6-6 with TRBJ2-3; D not certain. Germline lookup yields CDR1 MNHNY and CDR2 SVGAGI (reference sequence). The V end lost 5 bases, the J end lost 0 bases, and 15 bases lay between the germline ends. This CDR3 contains 16 residues. Here the CDR3 DNA reads TGTGCCAGCAGTCGAGGCCAAACCCCTAGCACAGATACGCAGTATTTT. Amino acid sequence: CASSRGQTPSTDTQYF.

This clonotype was seen many times. The chain couples TRBV18 to TRBJ2-1; TRBD1 is a possible D gene (5 bases). The CDR3 covers 15 residues. Germline lookup yields CDR1 KGHSH and CDR2 LQKENI. With 3 bases removed from V and 0 bases from J, the gap between germline ends came to 9 bases. The CDR3 sequence is CASSPLQGSYNEQFF. The CDR3 nucleotides read TGTGCCAGCTCACCCCTGCAGGGCTCCTACAATGAGCAGTTCTTC.

This clonotype was counted only a few times. The chain carries TRBV5-6 and TRBJ2-6; D uncertain. The CDR3 sequence is 15 residues long. V dropped 6 bases and J dropped 0 bases, with 10 bases sitting between them. Germline loops: CDR1 SGHDT, CDR2 YYEEEE. The CDR3 reads CASTSRDSGANVLTF. DNA of the CDR3: TGTGCCAGCACCAGTAGGGACTCTGGGGCCAACGTCCTGACTTTC.

This clonotype was detected ten times or more. The rearrangement joins TRBV2 to TRBJ1-1; D might be TRBD1 (6 bases). Germline loops: CDR1 SNHLY, CDR2 FYNNEI. There are 12 residues in the CDR3. Trimming stripped 9 bases from V and 2 bases from J, with 10 bases between. The CDR3 protein is CASNRVNTEAFF. In DNA form, the CDR3 reads TGTGCCAGTAACAGGGTAAACACTGAAGCTTTCTTT.